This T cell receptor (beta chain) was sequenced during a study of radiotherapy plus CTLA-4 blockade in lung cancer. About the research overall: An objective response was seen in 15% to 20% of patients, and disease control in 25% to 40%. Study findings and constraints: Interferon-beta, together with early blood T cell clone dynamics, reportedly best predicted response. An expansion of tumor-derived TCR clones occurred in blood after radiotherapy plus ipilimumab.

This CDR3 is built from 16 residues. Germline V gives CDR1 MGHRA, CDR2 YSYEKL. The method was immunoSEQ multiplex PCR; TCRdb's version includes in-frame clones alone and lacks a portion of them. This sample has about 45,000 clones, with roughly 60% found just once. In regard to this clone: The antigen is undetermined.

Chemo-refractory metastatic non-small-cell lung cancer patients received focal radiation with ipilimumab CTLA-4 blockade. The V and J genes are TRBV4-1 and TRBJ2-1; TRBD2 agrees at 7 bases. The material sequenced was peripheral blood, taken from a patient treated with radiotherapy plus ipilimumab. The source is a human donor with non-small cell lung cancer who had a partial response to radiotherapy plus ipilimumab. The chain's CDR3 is CPHRAAGGTTYNEQFF. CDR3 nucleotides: TGCCCGCACCGTGCTGCCGGGGGGACTACCTACAATGAGCAGTTCTTC.